One and the same sample provided the 2 T cell receptor beta chains below, sequenced in a study of molecular identifiers for immune sequencing clone quantification. TCRdb processed the PCR reads anew with MiXCR; each CDR3 protein has one entry. This table holds about 640,000 distinct CDR3 sequences, about 20% found once. The sample comprised naive CD8+ T cells from blood, with Jurkat cell RNA spiked in. Indicated subset: FACS-sorted CD8+CD4-CCR7+CD45RA+ naive T cells. These receptors all come from a human donor in good health. Some libraries in this study had Jurkat cell RNA spiked in.

This clonotype was seen many times. The V call is TRBV30, the J call TRBJ2-3, with TRBD2 matching over 11 bases. V trimming: 8 bases; J trimming: 0 bases; junction bases outside the gene matches: 7. Germline CDR1 is GTSNPN and CDR2 is SVGIG (reference sequence). The CDR3 totals 15 residues. CDR3 residues: CAVSGTSGSTDTQYF. The DNA of the CDR3 is TGTGCCGTATCCGGGACTAGCGGCAGCACAGATACGCAGTATTTT.

This chain joins TRBV27 and TRBJ2-1; D remains ambiguous. Trimming shortened V by 5 bases and J by 0 bases, and 20 bases separated the two germline ends. Per the germline V gene, CDR1 is MNHEY and CDR2 is SMNVEV (reference sequence). The CDR3 loop spans 18 amino acids. In DNA, the CDR3 is TGTGCCAGCAGTCCCCTCACTTACACGATTAGCTCCTACAATGAGCAGTTCTTC. Encoded protein: CASSPLTYTISSYNEQFF.